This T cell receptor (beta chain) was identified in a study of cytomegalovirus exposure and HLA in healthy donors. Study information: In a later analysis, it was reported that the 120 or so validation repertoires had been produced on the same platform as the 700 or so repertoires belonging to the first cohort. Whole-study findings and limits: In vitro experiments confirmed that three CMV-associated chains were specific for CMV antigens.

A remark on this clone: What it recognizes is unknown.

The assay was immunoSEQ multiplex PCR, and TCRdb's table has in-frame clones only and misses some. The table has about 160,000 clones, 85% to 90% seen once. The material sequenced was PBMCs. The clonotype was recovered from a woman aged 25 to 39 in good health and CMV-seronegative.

This chain's CDR3 is CASSPGRSAFSGNTIYF. In DNA form, the CDR3 reads TGTGCCAGCAGCCCCGGGAGGAGTGCTTTCTCTGGAAACACCATATATTTT. J is TRBJ1-3 and V is TRBV7-8, with no clear D. Germline CDR1 and CDR2: SGHVS and FQNEAQ. V lost 5 bases to trimming and J lost 0 bases, with 17 bases between them. This CDR3 region has 17 residues.